This T cell receptor beta chain was captured in a study of shared clonotypes between healthy human individuals. Profiled with immunoSEQ multiplex PCR; TCRdb holds only in-frame clones, not every one. The data hold about 1 million clones, with roughly 75% observed a single time. Germline V CDR1 and CDR2: SGHVS, FQNEAQ. CDR3 size: 17 residues. The V segment lost 5 bases and the J segment 3 bases; nucleotides outside the gene matches: 13. The chain recombines TRBV7-8 with TRBJ2-3; 8 positions agree with TRBD1. Sequenced material: memory CD4+ T cells sorted from blood. Subset reported: CD45RA-negative fraction. The origin of this receptor is a man between 18 and 35 years old in good health. CDR3 DNA sequence: TGTGCCAGCAGCCGAGTTGCGGGGACAGGCGCAACAGATACGCAGTATTTT. Translation: CASSRVAGTGATDTQYF.